Presented here are 5 T cell receptor beta chains from one specimen sequenced in a study of cytomegalovirus exposure and HLA in healthy donors (dated by TCRdb to about 2017). Preparation of the library involved the immunoSEQ multiplex PCR assay. For the multiplex PCR, a mixture combining 60 forward primers for TCR Vbeta segments and 13 reverse primers for TCR Jbeta segments was used. The clones in this table, taken by TCRdb from immuneACCESS, are in-frame only. Not every clone is retained; where verified, under half of the shortfall comes from an unresolved V gene, and the cause of the rest is unknown. The sample yields 200,000 to 250,000 clones; about 80% were counted once. In total, the top ten clones hold 1.5% to 2% of the sample. The material sequenced was PBMCs. The source of these receptors is a man in his late teens or twenties in good health and CMV-seronegative.

This chain links TRBV7-8 with TRBJ2-7; TRBD1 matches 10 bases. The CDR3 is made up of 13 amino acids. CDR1 and CDR2 (germline): SGHVS, FQNEAQ. Losses at the gene ends were 3 bases for V and 8 bases for J; bases not matched to a gene: 4. The CDR3 reads CASSFPGQGQQYF. In DNA, the CDR3 is TGTGCCAGCAGCTTCCCGGGACAGGGGCAGCAGTACTTC.

The rearrangement uses TRBV7-3 and TRBJ2-1; TRBD2 might be the D (5 bases). CDR3 length: 17 amino acids. The V gene lost 0 bases and the J gene lost 0 bases, with 12 bases spanning the gap. CDR1 is SGHTA and CDR2 is FQGTGA in the germline V gene. The CDR3 sequence is CASSLTPSPSSYNEQFF. The CDR3 DNA is TGTGCCAGCAGCTTAACCCCTAGCCCAAGCTCCTACAATGAGCAGTTCTTC.

Notes on this clone: The same CDR3 also results from other DNA sequences found in this sample. The chain is built from TRBV30 and TRBJ2-7, with 7 bases identical to TRBD1. J lost 2 bases, V lost 0 bases, and 10 bases had no gene match. Germline CDR1 GTSNPN, CDR2 SVGIG (reference sequence). The CDR3 has 16 residues. CDR3 sequence: CAWSVPPRGIAYEQYF. In DNA form, the CDR3 reads TGTGCCTGGAGTGTACCCCCCAGGGGGATCGCCTACGAGCAGTACTTC.

The CDR3 DNA reads as TGCGCCAGCAGCCAAGATCGCGGGAGTAGTTTTGAGCAGTTCTTC. It translates to CASSQDRGSSFEQFF. The V gene is TRBV4-3, the J gene TRBJ2-1, with 7 bases aligning to TRBD2. Trimming removed 0 bases from V and 9 bases from J; junction bases left unmatched: 8. CDR3 length: 15 residues. CDR1 and CDR2 (germline): LGHNA, YSLEER.

V usage is TRBV6-4 and J usage is TRBJ1-2; D unresolved. The CDR3 runs 13 residues. Germline V CDR1 and CDR2: MRHNA, SNTAGT. The ends were cut back, 0 bases at V and 5 bases at J, with 7 bases in the middle. The CDR3: CASSDSTGYGYTF. In DNA, the CDR3 is TGTGCCAGCAGTGACTCGACGGGTTATGGCTACACCTTC.